A single sample is the source of the 14 T cell receptor beta chains below, sequenced in a study of blood T cells in healthy people across ages. Together with a sample-barcoded 5' primer, a J-beta primer mix was included in a second PCR lasting about 7 to 11 cycles. TCRdb re-called the 5' RACE reads with MiXCR, one entry per CDR3 protein. The data contain roughly 730,000 distinct CDR3 sequences, around three fifths of them singletons. Sequenced sample: blood. These TCRs come from a middle-aged man in good health.

V and J are TRBV27 and TRBJ1-4, with D unresolved. The CDR3 is 11 amino acids. Trimming cost V 4 bases and J 9 bases, with 6 bases left between them. Per the germline V gene, CDR1 is MNHEY and CDR2 is SMNVEV (reference sequence). DNA of the CDR3: TGTGCCAGCAGTTCCGGGAAAAAACTGTTTTTT. Translation: CASSSGKKLFF.

The chain links TRBV7-3 to TRBJ2-1; possibly TRBD1 for D (5 bases). With 5 bases removed from V and 5 bases from J, the gap between germline ends came to 16 bases. The CDR3 extends over 15 amino acids. The germline CDR1 and CDR2 sequences are SGHTA and FQGTGA. The CDR3 coding sequence is TGTGCCAGCAGCCGCGAAGGGGCGACCCACAATGAGCAGTTCTTC. Encoded protein: CASSREGATHNEQFF.

This clonotype was detected a few times. This rearrangement joins TRBV18 to TRBJ2-6; no clear D gene. Trimming removed 1 base from V and 2 bases from J, with 15 bases in between. The CDR3 has 18 amino acids. CDR1 is KGHSH, CDR2 LQKENI, per germline. The CDR3 sequence is CASSPRSQWGAGANVLTF. The CDR3 nucleotides read TGTGCCAGCTCACCACGGAGTCAGTGGGGTGCTGGGGCCAACGTCCTGACTTTC.

This clonotype has a handful of counts. The genes are TRBV28 and TRBJ2-4; D unresolved. Germline loops: CDR1 MDHEN, CDR2 SYDVKM. The CDR3 extends over 15 amino acids. Trimming removed 1 base at V and 10 bases at J, with 17 bases between. The CDR3 region has the DNA TGTGCCAGCAGTTTATTCCACAGCGCCCAAGGGATTCAGTACTTC. Residues: CASSLFHSAQGIQYF.

The chain couples TRBV9 to TRBJ1-1; TRBD1 aligns across 9 bases. Germline CDR1 is SGDLS and CDR2 is YYNGEE. The V gene end was trimmed by 0 bases and the J gene end by 2 bases; junction bases not matched to a gene: 8. This CDR3 has 17 amino acids. The CDR3: CASSVVGGGQGNTEAFF. The CDR3 coding sequence is TGTGCCAGCAGCGTAGTGGGGGGGGGACAGGGTAACACTGAAGCTTTCTTT. Full variable domain (outside the CDR3, taken from reference TRBV9 and TRBJ1-1): DSGVTQTPKHLITATGQRVTLRCSPRSGDLSVYWYQQSLDQGLQFLIQYYNGEERAKGNILERFSAQQFPDLHSELNLSSLELGDSALYFCASSVVGGGQGNTEAFFGQGTRLTVV.

The V and J genes are TRBV27 and TRBJ2-5, with 8 positions matching TRBD2. From germline, CDR1 is MNHEY and CDR2 SMNVEV (reference sequence). With 1 base clipped from V and 5 bases from J, the junction kept 9 bases outside the gene matches. The CDR3 covers 16 residues. CDR3 DNA: TGTGCCAGCAGTTTATTAGGGCGGGGGGTATTTGAGACCCAGTACTTC. Translation gives CASSLLGRGVFETQYF.

This chain links TRBV9 with TRBJ1-2; D is unresolved. CDR1 and CDR2 (germline): SGDLS, YYNGEE. This CDR3 has 14 residues. Trimming took off 2 bases at V and 2 bases at J, with 10 bases between the two ends. The CDR3 loop reads CASSVAGMNYGYTF. The CDR3 region has the DNA TGTGCCAGCAGCGTGGCAGGAATGAACTATGGCTACACCTTC.

This chain uses TRBV7-3 with TRBJ2-3; D is unclear. CDR3 length: 14 residues. Between the trimmed V and J ends, which lost 1 base and 2 bases, there was a span of 7 bases. CDR1 is SGHTA and CDR2 is FQGTGA in the germline V gene. The CDR3 DNA follows: TGTGCCAGCAGCTTAAACCCAGCCACAGATACGCAGTATTTT. Its protein product is CASSLNPATDTQYF.

This clonotype appeared a few times. The chain has TRBV9 and TRBJ2-3, with 11 bases aligning to TRBD2. Germline V CDR1 and CDR2: SGDLS, YYNGEE. The CDR3 runs to 15 residues. The junction had 6 bases not matched to a gene; V was cut back by 3 bases and J by 6 bases. CDR3 in DNA: TGTGCCAGCAGCGCCCTTAGCGGGGGGGGTGATACGCAGTATTTT. It yields the protein CASSALSGGGDTQYF. The full variable domain, in which reference TRBV9 and TRBJ2-3 provide the parts outside the CDR3, is DSGVTQTPKHLITATGQRVTLRCSPRSGDLSVYWYQQSLDQGLQFLIQYYNGEERAKGNILERFSAQQFPDLHSELNLSSLELGDSALYFCASSALSGGGDTQYFGPGTRLTVL.

The rearrangement uses TRBV14 and TRBJ2-7; no firm D call. Trimming left V 3 bases short and J 3 bases short, with 9 bases between. CDR1 is SGHDN, CDR2 FVKESK, per germline. The CDR3 is 13 amino acids. The CDR3 region is CASSQGRNYEQYF. The CDR3 bases are TGTGCCAGCAGCCAGGGCAGAAACTACGAGCAGTACTTC. Drawing the rest from reference TRBV14 and TRBJ2-7, the complete variable domain is EAGVTQFPSHSVIEKGQTVTLRCDPISGHDNLYWYRRVMGKEIKFLLHFVKESKQDESGMPNNRFLAERTGGTYSTLKVQPAELEDSGVYFCASSQGRNYEQYFGPGTRLTVT.

This clonotype was counted between two and nine times. The chain links TRBV11-3 to TRBJ2-7; D possibly corresponds to TRBD1 (6 bases). The last part of the DNA fits TRBJ2-5 better; the J call may be wrong. The CDR3 runs to 13 residues. Germline V gives CDR1 SGHNT, CDR2 YENEEA. The CDR3 bases are TGTGCCACGACGAGGGGGATGCGAGAGACCCAGTACTTC. Protein: CATTRGMRETQYF.

The rearrangement uses TRBV6-5 and TRBJ2-5; maybe TRBD2 (5 bases). The V end lost 0 bases, the J end lost 4 bases, and 12 bases lay between the germline ends. This CDR3 has 15 residues. From germline, CDR1 is MNHEY and CDR2 SVGAGI. CDR3 nucleotides: TGTGCCAGCAGTTACTCGAGGAGCGGCGGAGAGACCCAGTACTTC. Translation gives CASSYSRSGGETQYF.

This clonotype has more than one count but fewer than ten. The CDR3 DNA is TGCGCCAGCAGCCAGACGGAAAAGACTGAAGCTTTCTTT. This codes for CASSQTEKTEAFF. This sequence joins TRBV5-1 and TRBJ1-1; D not certain. Germline V gene sequence: CDR1 SGHRS, CDR2 YFSETQ. The CDR3 is 13 residues long. V lost 4 bases and J 5 bases, leaving 12 bases between the germline ends.

This clonotype turned up a few times. The V and J genes are TRBV6-5 and TRBJ2-6, with D maybe TRBD1 (6 bases). The CDR3 covers 19 residues. The germline V gene has CDR1 MNHEY and CDR2 SVGAGI. The germline V and J ends were trimmed by 2 bases and 0 bases, with 17 bases remaining between them. The DNA for the CDR3 is TGTGCCAGCAGTTACCCGAGGGACAAACGAGACTCTGGGGCCAACGTCCTGACTTTC. Its translation is CASSYPRDKRDSGANVLTF.